This TCR beta chain was found in a study of technical replicates of blood from a handful of donors. Measured with immunoSEQ multiplex PCR; TCRdb has only the in-frame clones, and not every one. The sample includes some 62,000 clones, more than 85% of them seen just once. V was clipped by 3 bases and J by 3 bases, with 9 bases between them. The CDR3 sequence is 13 residues long. From germline, CDR1 is LGHNA and CDR2 YSLEER. The chain joins TRBV4-3 to TRBJ2-7, with D possibly being TRBD2 (6 bases). The material sequenced was PBMCs. This TCR was recovered from a human donor in good health. Some clones in this sample may be carry-over from other donors' samples. The CDR3: CASSQRDGYEQYF. The CDR3 nucleotides read TGCGCCAGCAGCCAGCGGGACGGCTACGAGCAGTACTTC.